This note documents a single T cell receptor beta chain sequence. Germline V gene sequence: CDR1 SGHTA, CDR2 FQGNSA. CDR3 length: 15 residues. V was clipped by 5 bases and J by 10 bases; unmatched bases: 13. The assay was immunoSEQ multiplex PCR, and TCRdb's table has in-frame clones only and misses some. The data hold hundreds of thousands of clones, with roughly 83% observed a single time. The data are from a study of blood T cell repertoires in COVID-19. Sequencing was performed on peripheral blood. The V call is TRBV7-2, the J call TRBJ2-1, with 8 nucleotides matching TRBD1. This receptor was taken from a woman older than 75 with COVID-19, enrolled during active disease. The CDR3 here is CASSPRGDRMGEQFF. The CDR3 nucleotides read TGTGCCAGCAGCCCCAGGGGGGACAGGATGGGGGAGCAGTTCTTC.